The source of this T cell receptor (beta chain) is a study of blood T cell repertoires in COVID-19. For the study at large: Nucleic acid was either cDNA or gDNA, and it came from T cells, B-cell-depleted T cells, or PBMCs.

Some clones are missing from TCRdb's copy, which holds only in-frame ones; the method was immunoSEQ multiplex PCR. Of around 300,000 clones listed, over 85% are singletons. Study members were between roughly 18 and 100 years old and lived in 24 US regions. Researchers sorted participants into cohorts using their self-reported clinical history. Cohort 3 recovery required two negative PCRs, clearance, or symptom resolution. Germline V lookup: CDR1 SGHTA, CDR2 FQGTGA. The CDR3 runs to 16 residues. V gave up 4 bases and J gave up 9 bases, with 22 bases separating them. The receptor's source is a woman aged 55-70 years who had recovered from COVID-19. V gene TRBV7-3 combines with J gene TRBJ2-1; tentative D call: TRBD2 (6 bases). The sample consisted of PBMCs or T cells enriched from blood (not recorded which). CDR3 DNA: TGTGCCAGCAGCTCTCAAGGGGCTAGCGTTAGCGGTGAGCAGTTCTTC. This sequence encodes CASSSQGASVSGEQFF.